One and the same sample provided the 27 T cell receptor beta chains below, sequenced in a study of cytomegalovirus exposure and HLA in healthy donors. It was with 60 Vbeta and 13 Jbeta primers that the PCR ran. Profiling relied on immunoSEQ multiplex PCR, and the TCRdb table lists in-frame clones only, not all of them. The sample contains 120,000 to 150,000 clones, 82% of which appear only once. The source material was PBMCs. These receptors came from a woman aged 40 to 55 in good health and CMV-seronegative.

As to this clone: Distinct nucleotide sequences in the sample also encode this CDR3. The J gene is TRBJ2-7, the V gene TRBV28, with unresolved D. The germline V gene encodes CDR1 MDHEN and CDR2 SYDVKM. Between the trimmed V and J ends, which lost 4 bases and 3 bases, there was a span of 4 bases. The CDR3 is made up of 11 amino acids. Here the CDR3 DNA reads TGTGCCAGCAGTTCCTTCTACGAGCAGTACTTC. The encoded protein is CASSSFYEQYF.

V and J are TRBV9 and TRBJ2-1, with D possibly TRBD2 on 5 matching bases. Germline-derived CDR1 and CDR2 are SGDLS and YYNGEE. V was clipped by 4 bases and J by 9 bases, with 20 bases between them. The CDR3 has 15 amino acids. CDR3 residues: CASSMIRGRFGEQFF. CDR3 DNA: TGTGCCAGCAGCATGATCCGGGGTCGGTTCGGTGAGCAGTTCTTC.

The chain is built from TRBV6-5 and TRBJ1-5; weak D call: TRBD1 (6 bases). V lost 0 bases, J lost 7 bases, and 16 bases lay in between. The V gene's germline CDR1 is MNHEY and CDR2 SVGAGI. This CDR3 region has 16 residues. The chain's CDR3 is CASSYSTTNRAQPQHF. The CDR3 DNA follows: TGTGCCAGCAGTTACTCCACTACTAACAGGGCCCAGCCCCAGCATTTT.

This rearrangement joins TRBV27 to TRBJ2-1, with 9 bases lining up with TRBD2. V shed 6 bases, J shed 7 bases, and the junction held 10 bases outside the gene matches. Germline V CDR1 and CDR2: MNHEY, SMNVEV (reference sequence). The CDR3 is made up of 15 amino acids. This chain's CDR3 is CASSHASGIWNEQFF. The CDR3, as DNA: TGTGCCAGCAGCCATGCTAGCGGGATCTGGAATGAGCAGTTCTTC.

The V and J genes are TRBV29-1 and TRBJ2-4, with 8 bases matching TRBD2. The CDR3 extends over 15 amino acids. Germline CDR1 SQVTM, CDR2 ANQGSEA. V dropped 6 bases and J dropped 0; count of bases not matched to a gene: 7. The CDR3 bases are TGCAGCGTCGCCAGTCGGGGGGGAGCCAAAAACATTCAGTACTTC. Its translation is CSVASRGGAKNIQYF.

The V call is TRBV28, the J call TRBJ2-7; maybe TRBD2 (6 bases). In germline, CDR1 is MDHEN, CDR2 SYDVKM. The CDR3 has 14 amino acids. V shed 7 bases and J shed 3 bases, with 16 bases lying between them. For the CDR3, the DNA is TGTGCCAGCACCAAAGGAGGACTAAACTACGAGCAGTACTTC. Protein sequence: CASTKGGLNYEQYF.

This clone was seen a single time. V gene TRBV27 combines with J gene TRBJ2-1; 8 bases map to TRBD2. Trimming removed 3 bases from V and 5 bases from J; junction bases left unmatched: 3. CDR3 length equals 14 residues. Per the germline V gene, CDR1 is MNHEY and CDR2 is SMNVEV (reference sequence). The CDR3 protein is CASSFSGGHNEQFF. The DNA for the CDR3 is TGTGCCAGCAGTTTCAGCGGGGGACACAATGAGCAGTTCTTC.

This clone was picked up one time. This chain's CDR3 is CASSLHRGEQFF. DNA for the CDR3: TGCGCCAGCAGCTTACACCGCGGTGAGCAGTTCTTC. The chain joins TRBV5-1 to TRBJ2-1, with D uncertain. The V end was cut by 2 bases, the J end by 9 bases, with 9 bases between. CDR3 length equals 12 residues. Germline V gene data show CDR1 as SGHRS and CDR2 as YFSETQ.

Of note for this clone: No DNA is shown, since the ends of the CDR3 on it are uncertain; the CDR3 is the one TCRdb lists. The chain employs TRBV19 and TRBJ1-5; no DNA check was done on the table's D call, TRBD1. The CDR3 length is 16 residues, termini included. CDR1 is LNHDA and CDR2 is SQIVND in the germline V gene (reference sequence). The CDR3 sequence is CASSILAFNSNQPQHF.

The rearrangement joins TRBV9 to TRBJ2-1, with a possible D match to TRBD2 (6 bases). V lost 4 bases and J lost 7, with 18 bases in between. Germline CDR1 is SGDLS and CDR2 is YYNGEE. This CDR3 has 15 amino acids. The CDR3 nucleotides read TGTGCCAGCAGCTTCGGGAGTAGGGTGGGAAATGAGCAGTTCTTC. Translation gives CASSFGSRVGNEQFF.

This clone has a single count. The chain has TRBV2 and TRBJ1-2; tentatively, D is TRBD1 (5 bases). This CDR3 has 14 amino acids. Germline-derived CDR1 and CDR2 are SNHLY and FYNNEI. V lost 2 bases and J lost 4, with 11 bases in between. The chain's CDR3 is CASSETGGTYGYTF. CDR3 nucleotide sequence: TGTGCCAGCAGTGAAACCGGCGGGACCTATGGCTACACCTTC.

DNA of the CDR3: TGTGCCAGCAGCTTTCAGGGGGCTTATCATGAGCAGTTCTTC. This encodes CASSFQGAYHEQFF. The chain combines TRBV11-2 with TRBJ2-1, with 8 bases matching TRBD1. The CDR3 length is 14 residues. Germline CDR1 reads SGHAT; CDR2 reads FQNNGV. The trim removed 3 bases at V and 8 bases at J, leaving 6 bases unmatched.

V usage is TRBV5-6 and J usage is TRBJ1-5; unclear D gene. The CDR3 has 15 amino acids. V lost 0 bases and J lost 0, with 7 bases in between. Germline assignment: CDR1 SGHDT and CDR2 YYEEEE. CDR3 in amino acids: CASSLDGYSNQPQHF. In DNA, the CDR3 is TGTGCCAGCAGCTTGGACGGTTATAGCAATCAGCCCCAGCATTTT. Using reference TRBV5-6 and TRBJ1-5 for the parts outside the CDR3, the full variable domain is DAGVTQSPTHLIKTRGQQVTLRCSPKSGHDTVSWYQQALGQGPQFIFQYYEEEERQRGNFPDRFSGHQFPNYSSELNVNALLLGDSALYLCASSLDGYSNQPQHFGDGTRLSIL.

J is TRBJ2-5 and V is TRBV5-1; D is perhaps TRBD2 (5 bases). Trimming removed 0 bases from V and 1 base from J, with 7 bases in between. Looked up from germline, CDR1 is SGHRS and CDR2 is YFSETQ. The CDR3 is 14 residues long. The CDR3 sequence is CASSLAGSQETQYF. CDR3 nucleotide sequence: TGCGCCAGCAGCTTGGCGGGGAGCCAAGAGACCCAGTACTTC. Filled out from reference TRBV5-1 and TRBJ2-5, the complete variable domain reads KAGVTQTPRYLIKTRGQQVTLSCSPISGHRSVSWYQQTPGQGLQFLFEYFSETQRNKGNFPGRFSGRQFSNSRSEMNVSTLELGDSALYLCASSLAGSQETQYFGPGTRLLVL.

The chain links TRBV7-9 to TRBJ1-4, with D unclear. The germline CDR1 and CDR2 sequences are SEHNR and FQNEAQ (reference sequence). This CDR3 is 12 amino acids long. Trimming cost V 5 bases and J 8 bases, with 9 bases left between them. CDR3 sequence reads: CASSRVEEKLFF. The CDR3 DNA sequence: TGTGCCAGCAGCCGGGTAGAGGAAAAACTGTTTTTT.

In its sample, this clone was seen a few times. The chain employs TRBV7-6 and TRBJ2-6, with unresolved D. The CDR3 totals 16 residues. Germline values: CDR1 SGHVS, CDR2 FNYEAQ. Trimming cost V 2 bases and J 0 bases, with 8 bases left between them. CDR3 sequence (DNA): TGTGCCAGCAGCTTAATGGCGGACTCTGGGGCCAACGTCCTGACTTTC. This translates into CASSLMADSGANVLTF.

The V gene is TRBV5-6, the J gene TRBJ2-3; D gene ambiguous. Trimming removed 2 bases from V and 0 bases from J, with 10 bases in between. This CDR3 spans 15 amino acids. Germline V CDR1 and CDR2: SGHDT, YYEEEE. CDR3 amino acids: CASSFSSSSTDTQYF. The CDR3 bases are TGTGCCAGCAGCTTTAGCAGTTCTAGCACAGATACGCAGTATTTT.

V gene TRBV4-3 combines with J gene TRBJ1-2; 8 nucleotides align to TRBD1. Germline V CDR1 and CDR2: LGHNA, YSLEER. V shed 4 bases and J 4 bases; nucleotides not matched to a gene: 8. This CDR3 has 15 residues. The CDR3 loop is CASSLSRGPSYGYTF. The CDR3 DNA reads TGCGCCAGCAGCCTATCCAGGGGGCCCTCCTATGGCTACACCTTC.

The chain recombines TRBV7-3 with TRBJ1-1; D uncertain. Trimming took 2 bases from V and 5 from J, leaving 18 bases between them. Germline V gene lookup returns CDR1 SGHTA and CDR2 FQGTGA. The CDR3 totals 16 residues. Here the CDR3 reads CASSLGRDGLRTEAFF. The CDR3 DNA follows: TGTGCCAGCAGCTTAGGGCGCGACGGATTAAGGACTGAAGCTTTCTTT.

This chain connects TRBV28 to TRBJ1-1; a weak D match, TRBD1 (5 bases). V was trimmed by 7 bases and J by 0 bases, leaving 15 bases between them. CDR1 and CDR2 (germline): MDHEN, SYDVKM. The CDR3 runs 15 residues. This CDR3 reads CASTSGAGMNTEAFF. CDR3 DNA sequence: TGTGCCAGCACTTCTGGGGCTGGAATGAACACTGAAGCTTTCTTT.

This clone was counted only a few times. The J gene is TRBJ2-5, the V gene TRBV5-4, with a weak D call TRBD1 (6 bases). The closer fit of TRBJ2-7 to the DNA end suggests the J call may be wrong. Germline loops: CDR1 SGHNT, CDR2 YYREEE (reference sequence). The CDR3 covers 11 residues. CDR3 coding DNA: TGTGCCAGCAGCACAGGGTCCGAGCAGTACTTC. Amino acid sequence: CASSTGSEQYF.

The CDR3 coding sequence is TGTGCCAGCAAAGGAGGGGAGGGGGGCGAGCAGTACTTC. Translation: CASKGGEGGEQYF. This chain uses TRBV5-4 with TRBJ2-7, with D perhaps TRBD2 (7 bases). Trimming stripped 6 bases from V and 6 bases from J, with 16 bases between. In germline, CDR1 is SGHNT, CDR2 YYREEE (reference sequence). The CDR3 totals 13 residues.

This chain connects TRBV4-3 to TRBJ2-1; TRBD2 agrees at 12 bases. The CDR3 runs 15 residues. Per germline, CDR1 LGHNA and CDR2 YSLEER. After removal of 1 base from V and 6 bases from J, the junction contained 1 base not matched to a gene. The CDR3 region has the DNA TGCGCCAGCAGCCAAGGACTAGCGGGAGCCAATGAGCAGTTCTTC. It encodes CASSQGLAGANEQFF.

This clone was detected only once. The gene calls are TRBV6-1 and TRBJ1-1, with TRBD1 as a possible D gene (5 bases). V was pared by 1 base and J by 2 bases, with 20 bases between. The CDR3 loop spans 18 amino acids. The germline CDR1 and CDR2 sequences are MNHNS and SASEGT. The CDR3 here is CASSEGVGGSRGNTEAFF. CDR3 DNA sequence: TGTGCCAGCAGTGAAGGTGTTGGGGGTTCGCGGGGAAACACTGAAGCTTTCTTT.

This rearrangement joins TRBV7-2 to TRBJ2-7; 8 nucleotides agree with TRBD1. This CDR3 is 14 amino acids long. The V and J ends lost 0 bases and 5 bases, in that order; junction bases with no gene match: 3. The germline V gene has CDR1 SGHTA and CDR2 FQGNSA. The CDR3 reads CASSLAGQVNEQYF. The CDR3 coding sequence is TGTGCCAGCAGCTTAGCGGGACAGGTTAACGAGCAGTACTTC.

This clone was seen only once. The V gene is TRBV18, the J gene TRBJ1-6, with D hard to call. CDR3 size: 15 residues. Per the germline V gene, CDR1 is KGHSH and CDR2 is LQKENI. V was clipped by 1 base and J by 12 bases, with 16 bases between them. CDR3 coding DNA: TGTGCCAGCTCACCACGTAATGAGTTAGAGGGACCCCTCCACTTT. The encoded protein is CASSPRNELEGPLHF.

Only a few counts were recorded for this clone. The chain has TRBV7-2 and TRBJ1-2, with D possibly being TRBD1 (5 bases). CDR1 and CDR2 (germline): SGHTA, FQGNSA. CDR3 length: 15 amino acids. The V gene lost 2 bases and the J gene lost 3 bases, with 13 bases spanning the gap. CDR3 in amino acids: CASSLRPGGDYGYTF. The CDR3 nucleotides read TGTGCCAGCAGCTTACGTCCAGGAGGGGACTATGGCTACACCTTC.